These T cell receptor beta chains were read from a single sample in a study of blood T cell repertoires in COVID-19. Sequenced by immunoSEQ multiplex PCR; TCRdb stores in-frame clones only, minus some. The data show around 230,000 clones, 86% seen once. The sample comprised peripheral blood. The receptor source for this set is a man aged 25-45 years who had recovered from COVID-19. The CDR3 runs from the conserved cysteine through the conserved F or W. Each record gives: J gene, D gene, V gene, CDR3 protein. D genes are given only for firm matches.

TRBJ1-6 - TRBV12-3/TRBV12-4 CASSQGLPLHF
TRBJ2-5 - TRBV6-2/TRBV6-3 CASSYPQETQYF
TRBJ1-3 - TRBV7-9 CASSTRIPRGNTIYF
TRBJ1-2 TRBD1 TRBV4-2 CASSSPEGGVDGYTF
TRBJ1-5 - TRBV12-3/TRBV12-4 CASGSYSNQPQHF
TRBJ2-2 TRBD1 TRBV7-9 CASSTDRSNTGELFF
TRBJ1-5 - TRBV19 CASSPLRDNNQPQHF
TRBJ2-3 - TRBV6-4 CASSDSRNRDTQYF
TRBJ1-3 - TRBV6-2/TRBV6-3 CASSYFRSNTIYF
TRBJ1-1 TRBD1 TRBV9 CASSVRGTGDTEAFF
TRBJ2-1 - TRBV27 CASSLIDYRGEQFF
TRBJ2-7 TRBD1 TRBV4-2 CASSPQGAYEQYF
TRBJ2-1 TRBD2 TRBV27 CASSQGSRRGVSNEQFF
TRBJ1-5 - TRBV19 CASNPIRDIYSNQPQHF
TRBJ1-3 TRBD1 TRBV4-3 CASSQAQSRTGPGNTIYF
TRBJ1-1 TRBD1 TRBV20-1 CSASTGVYTEAFF
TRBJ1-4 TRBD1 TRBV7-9 CASSLTPGQGNNEKLFF
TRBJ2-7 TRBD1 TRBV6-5 CASSSTGAYEQYF
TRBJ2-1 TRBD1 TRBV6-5 CASGQGSEQFF
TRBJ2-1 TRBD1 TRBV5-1 CASSLRQGADNEQFF
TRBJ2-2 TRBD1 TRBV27 CASSYTWDRSTGELFF
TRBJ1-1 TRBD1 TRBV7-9 CASSPRTGKLTEAFF
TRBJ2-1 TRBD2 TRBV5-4 CASSFRLAGPNEQFF
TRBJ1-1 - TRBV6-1 CASSEPVSFEAFF
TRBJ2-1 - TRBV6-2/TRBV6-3 CASSYGVRGKEQFF
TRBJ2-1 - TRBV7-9 CASSPPNNEQFF
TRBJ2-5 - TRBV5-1 CASSLDPQGQETQYF
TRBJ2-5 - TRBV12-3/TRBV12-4 CASLGSNQETQYF
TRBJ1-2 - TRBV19 CASSIPRDNGGYTF
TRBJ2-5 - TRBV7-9 CASQPRDNTAETQYF
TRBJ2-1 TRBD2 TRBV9 CASSVGAIAGGLTYNEQFF
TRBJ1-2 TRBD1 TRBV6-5 CASSYEGQGWAYGYTF
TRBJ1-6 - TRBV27 CASTASFIKGGDSPLHF
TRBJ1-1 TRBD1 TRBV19 CASSPLDRANTEAFF
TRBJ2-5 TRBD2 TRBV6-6 CASSARTSGAQSQYF
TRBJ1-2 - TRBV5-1 CASSWEPNYGYTF
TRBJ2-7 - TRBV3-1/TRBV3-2 CASSPPGSKSYEQYF
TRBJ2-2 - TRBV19 CASSIVAGPGELFF
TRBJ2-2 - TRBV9 CASSAPRVSANTGELFF
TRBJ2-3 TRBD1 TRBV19 CASSIDSGQGRTDTQYF
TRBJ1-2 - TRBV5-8 CASSLRVIYGYTF
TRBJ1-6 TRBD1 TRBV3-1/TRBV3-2 CASSPTSGQKNSPLHF